The 7 T cell receptor beta chains reported below all come from one sample, sequenced in a study of cytomegalovirus exposure and HLA in healthy donors. PCR used 60 Vbeta primers and 13 Jbeta primers. Profiled with immunoSEQ multiplex PCR; TCRdb holds only in-frame clones, not every one. The data show around 150,000 clones, around 81% seen once. Sequencing was performed on PBMCs. Receptors originate from a male donor in good health and CMV-seronegative.

V usage is TRBV5-1 and J usage is TRBJ1-1; possibly TRBD1 for D (5 bases). V lost 0 bases to trimming and J lost 6 bases, with 9 bases between them. CDR3 length equals 13 residues. The germline V gene encodes CDR1 SGHRS and CDR2 YFSETQ. CDR3 DNA: TGCGCCAGCAGCTTGGAGGGGAGGGCTGAAGCTTTCTTT. Translating it yields CASSLEGRAEAFF.

The V call is TRBV7-2, the J call TRBJ1-4; 7 bases are a match to TRBD1. The CDR3 is made up of 15 amino acids. Germline CDR1 is SGHTA and CDR2 is FQGNSA. Germline trimming cut 5 bases from V and 5 bases from J; bases unmatched to any gene: 8. CDR3: CASSPRTGRNEKLFF. CDR3 sequence (DNA): TGTGCCAGCAGCCCCCGGACAGGTAGAAATGAAAAACTGTTTTTT.

The V call is TRBV4-1, the J call TRBJ1-1; D call uncertain. The V gene lost 0 bases and the J gene lost 4 bases, with 18 bases spanning the gap. The CDR3 length is 17 residues. CDR1 and CDR2 from the germline V gene are MGHRA and YSYEKL. The CDR3 DNA is TGCGCCAGCAGCCAAGATCTCCCCGCGATAGGAGGCACTGAAGCTTTCTTT. Protein sequence: CASSQDLPAIGGTEAFF.

This clone was detected only once. The chain combines TRBV15 with TRBJ2-1, with D perhaps TRBD2 (6 bases). The V gene lost 0 bases and the J gene lost 6 bases, with 15 bases spanning the gap. Germline V gene sequence: CDR1 LNHNV, CDR2 YYDKDF (reference sequence). CDR3 length: 16 residues. In nucleotides, the CDR3 is TGTGCCACCAGCAGAGATCTGAGGGAGGTTACCAATGAGCAGTTCTTC. It encodes CATSRDLREVTNEQFF.

The V and J genes are TRBV5-1 and TRBJ2-1; 7 bases agree with TRBD2. The CDR3 contains 16 residues. The junction had 8 bases not matched to a gene; V was cut back by 0 bases and J by 5 bases. Germline lookup yields CDR1 SGHRS and CDR2 YFSETQ. The CDR3 sequence: CASSLGGLTIDNEQFF. The CDR3 DNA is TGCGCCAGCAGCTTGGGGGGACTAACTATAGACAATGAGCAGTTCTTC.

The chain carries TRBV6-5 and TRBJ1-1, with TRBD1 matching over 8 bases. CDR1 is MNHEY, CDR2 SVGAGI, per germline. This CDR3 region has 16 residues. With V trimmed by 4 bases and J by 0 bases, 7 bases remained unmatched. The CDR3 sequence: CASSLQGVGVNTEAFF. The CDR3 DNA reads as TGTGCCAGCAGTTTACAGGGGGTAGGGGTGAACACTGAAGCTTTCTTT.

The V call is TRBV5-1, the J call TRBJ1-2; TRBD1 matches at 7 bases. The CDR3 has 12 residues. Unmatched junction bases numbered 5, after V lost 5 bases and J lost 7 bases. Germline-derived CDR1 and CDR2 are SGHRS and YFSETQ. CDR3 amino acids: CASREGATGYTF. DNA of the CDR3: TGCGCCAGCAGAGAGGGGGCGACTGGCTACACCTTC.